This T cell receptor beta chain is from a study of T cell repertoires in cytomegalovirus infection (dated by TCRdb to the late 2010s). For the wider study: Peptide stimulations targeted recently identified HLA-C-restricted CMV epitopes, whose presentation resists viral immunomodulation, together with well-studied HLA-B-restricted epitopes. Donor HLA type was relevant to the analysis, as public TCR beta signatures indicated carriage of CMV infection together with the matching HLA type.

What this sample's treatment or condition label stands for: in vitro stimulation with specific CMV peptide epitopes to enrich CMV-specific T cells. This clonotype was seen a handful of times. The antigen it recognizes is unknown. The junction and the germline gene differ at one end; a read error may be behind it. Summary of the overall study and its limitations: In the ex vivo response, HLA-C-restricted CMV-specific TCR beta clonotypes were dominant, and in two of eight donors the single most frequent clonotype came from this HLA-C-restricted group. Cumulative frequency of public TCR beta family members discriminated carriers of CMV infection plus the relevant HLA type in this cohort and an independent approximately 350-donor cohort.

CDR1 and CDR2, looked up from the germline V gene, are LGHNT and FRNRAP. From the cysteine through the phenylalanine, the CDR3 covers 13 amino acids. Only the CDR3 DNA is retained, 39 bases long and in frame from the first base. The instrument was an Illumina HiSeq 1500. TCRdb redid the processing of the public reads, applying fastp at Q25 and MiXCR, and retained in-frame beta chains. Every entry covers one CDR3 protein and lists the most common genes and DNA from its rows. The sample records about 900,000 distinct CDR3 sequences, less than 35% of which are singletons. In total, the top ten clones hold over 12% of the sample.

The source was cultured CD8+ T cells from PBMCs, collected from culture after CMV antigen stimulation. The sequence came from a human donor in good health (CMV status not recorded). Some clones in this sample may be carry-over from other donors' samples. Recombination joined TRBV12-5 with TRBJ2-4; 8 central nucleotides agree with TRBD2. This receptor has the CDR3 CASGLDGRDIQYF. The DNA sequence is TGTGCTAGTGGCTTGGACGGGAGGGACATTCAGTACTTC.